This TCR beta chain was captured by sequencing in a study of beta chain features in type 1 diabetes listed by TCRdb under 2018. Notes on the research overall: Mean age, gender distribution, total cell number and subset yield did not differ between patients and healthy donors. A total of around 110,000,000 sorted cells were examined across all samples, and RNA yield correlated strongly with the number of cells per subset. In the study, TCRB repertoires of sorted circulating CD4+ T cell subsets from recently diagnosed type 1 diabetes patients were compared with those of matched healthy donors. Naive and central memory subsets were obtained from all 30 or so donors, but regulatory and stem cell-like memory subsets were isolated from only 8 patients and roughly 8 healthy donors. The paper's findings and limits, for the study overall: PCR might favor shorter templates, but patient and control samples were amplified and corrected together, so any skew would affect both groups equally. The naive, central memory and regulatory TCRB repertoires appeared to resemble one another more closely among patients than among healthy donors. Fewer insertions and more nucleotide deletions at VDJ recombination sites were observed in patients with type 1 diabetes, implying thymic rearrangement abnormalities. Type 1 diabetes patients showed a moderate but significant shortening of TCRB CDR3 length in all four CD4+ subsets. Because cDNA rather than genomic DNA was sequenced, highly expressing activated cells could have been over-represented, although no difference in activation and CD3 levels was found between groups. HLA sub-analyses involved small numbers of individuals, so any influence of HLA type on TCRB rearrangement remained unresolved.

Note on this clone: What antigen it recognizes has not been identified. Per-base quality was not reported, and no clone a single base away is much larger than it.

The High Capacity cDNA Reverse Transcription Kit was used to reverse transcribe all of the isolated RNA, meaning that expressed TCRB transcripts were what got sequenced. Naive, central memory and regulatory T cell samples underwent deep immunoSEQ sequencing, averaging around 3.6 million total reads per sample. Sorted cells were lysed in RLT buffer, and RNA was extracted using DNase-treated RNeasy Micro or Mini kits according to cell number. Each cell subset was processed on its own to prevent cross-contamination, while patient and healthy donor samples were processed together. The immunoSEQ multiplex PCR was used to amplify TCRB sequences from cDNA, generating 87-bp fragments that spanned the CDR3 region. Sequencing of the amplicons was done on the Illumina HiSeq platform. Processing in the source paper ran as follows. PCR bias was corrected computationally using synthetic template baselines, and reads within Hamming distance 2 were collapsed, with unmergeable singletons discarded. Reads were aligned to IMGT to assign V, D and J genes, CDR3 length, and insertions or deletions at six rearrangement sites. Clonotype counts were normalized to sorted cell number within each subset before computing true diversity and Gini coefficients with the tcR R package. The overlap coefficient, calculated on TCRB nucleotide sequences, was used to quantify repertoire sharing. As a proxy for the pre-selection repertoire, out-of-frame TCRB sequences from naive cells were analyzed. TCRdb's version of the immuneACCESS table is confined to in-frame rearrangements and falls short of the full clone set. An unresolved V gene accounts for under half of the shortfall where checked; the remainder is of unknown origin. That table furnishes V, J and clone size, whereas the DNA furnished D and trimming. Recorded for this sample are 300,000 to 350,000 clones; approximately 13% of them occurred a single time. The ten top clones hold nearly 0.015% of the sample.

Including cysteine and phenylalanine, the CDR3 has 14 amino acids. The CDR3 DNA has 42 bases and is translated from base 1. CDR1 and CDR2, looked up from the germline V gene, are KGHSH and LQKENI. V is pruned by 3 bases and J by 3 bases, leaving 5 bases of the junction without a gene match. From each donor, a single peripheral blood sample of approximately 120 mL on average was drawn into heparinised tubes. Naive, central memory, regulatory and stem cell-like memory CD4+ T cells were sorted on a BD FACSAria II using a panel including CD45RO, CCR7, CD25, CD127, CD95 and CD27. A purity above 98% was achieved for all sorted populations. PBMCs were isolated immediately by Lymphoprep density gradient centrifugation and stained directly without culture. So that batch effects would be minimized, each experiment stained and sorted samples in pairs, pairing one healthy donor with one patient.

This sequence was found in a woman aged 18-30 years with type 1 diabetes. The chain couples TRBV18 to TRBJ2-7; the central 7 bases match TRBD1. Sequencing used naive CD4+ T cells from blood. The cell subset or site label, as the study defines it: true naive CD4+ T cells. The CDR3 amino acid sequence is: CASSPDRAGYEQYF. The nucleotides are TGTGCCAGCTCACCTGACAGGGCTGGCTACGAGCAGTACTTC.